This entry lists 22 T cell receptor beta chains sequenced from one sample in a study of T cell responses to AZD1222 COVID-19 vaccine. Produced via immunoSEQ multiplex PCR; TCRdb's table is partial and in-frame only. The sample consists of about 150,000 clones, around 86% of them appearing once. The material was peripheral blood, obtained 28 days after the second AZD1222 dose. The receptors stem from an adult who received the AZD1222 COVID-19 vaccine.

J is TRBJ2-2 and V is TRBV9, with 8 bases lining up with TRBD2. Per germline, CDR1 SGDLS and CDR2 YYNGEE. The CDR3 loop spans 14 amino acids. Trimming removed 4 bases from V and 3 bases from J; junction bases left unmatched: 2. In DNA form, the CDR3 reads TGTGCCAGCAGCCGCGGGGGGTACACCGGGGAGCTGTTTTTT. This gives the protein CASSRGGYTGELFF.

The chain carries TRBV18 and TRBJ2-7; 7 bases fit TRBD1. The CDR3 runs to 15 residues. J was trimmed by 4 bases and V by 0 bases; bases with no gene match: 6. Germline CDR1 KGHSH, CDR2 LQKENI. CDR3 in amino acids: CASSPPGTVAYEQYF. CDR3 DNA: TGTGCCAGCTCACCACCTGGGACAGTTGCGTACGAGCAGTACTTC.

The chain is built from TRBV9 and TRBJ2-2; no clear D gene. Trimming took off 0 bases at V and 5 bases at J, with 8 bases between the two ends. Germline CDR1 SGDLS, CDR2 YYNGEE. CDR3 length: 14 residues. The DNA of the CDR3 is TGTGCCAGCAGCGTAGATTGGGTGACCGGGGAGCTGTTTTTT. This gives the protein CASSVDWVTGELFF.

In this sample, this clone turned up a few times. This chain links TRBV19 with TRBJ1-1, with D tentatively TRBD1 (6 bases). Per germline, CDR1 LNHDA and CDR2 SQIVND (reference sequence). The CDR3 spans 12 residues. The V end lost 9 bases, the J end lost 1 base, and 9 bases lay between the germline ends. The CDR3 sequence is CASEDRNTEAFF. The CDR3 DNA sequence: TGTGCCAGCGAGGACAGGAACACTGAAGCTTTCTTT.

This chain uses TRBV30 with TRBJ1-2; 7 bases are a match to TRBD1. The germline V gene encodes CDR1 GTSNPN and CDR2 SVGIG (reference sequence). The CDR3 sequence is 14 residues long. V shed 0 bases and J 4 bases; nucleotides not matched to a gene: 5. The CDR3 DNA follows: TGTGCCTGGAGTGTGGTCAGGGGGATCTATGGCTACACCTTC. Translation: CAWSVVRGIYGYTF.

The rearrangement joins TRBV7-9 to TRBJ2-7; TRBD1 is a possible D gene (6 bases). CDR3 length equals 13 residues. Germline lookup yields CDR1 SEHNR and CDR2 FQNEAQ (reference sequence). V was pared by 11 bases and J by 0 bases, with 14 bases between. The CDR3: CAYQEQGSYEQYF. DNA for the CDR3: TGTGCCTATCAGGAACAGGGCTCCTACGAGCAGTACTTC.

This clone appeared a single time. The J gene is TRBJ1-1, the V gene TRBV3-1 (or the pseudogene TRBV3-2); possible D gene TRBD1, 6 bases. Looked up from germline, CDR1 is LGHDT and CDR2 is YNNKEL (reference sequence). This CDR3 contains 14 residues. V dropped 7 bases and J dropped 5 bases, with 17 bases sitting between them. CDR3 sequence: CASTNKGGRTEAFF. CDR3 nucleotide sequence: TGTGCCAGCACCAACAAGGGGGGTCGGACTGAAGCTTTCTTT.

The CDR3 region has the DNA TGTGCCAGCAGCTTGGAGAGCGGGAGGTCCTACAATGAGCAGTTCTTC. Its translation: CASSLESGRSYNEQFF. The chain uses TRBV5-4 and TRBJ2-1, with 9 nucleotides matching TRBD2. V was pared by 0 bases and J by 1 base, with 2 bases of the junction left unmatched. Looked up from germline, CDR1 is SGHNT and CDR2 is YYREEE (reference sequence). This CDR3 region has 16 residues.

This chain joins TRBV18 and TRBJ2-1, with unresolved D. Germline V CDR1 and CDR2: KGHSH, LQKENI. The V gene lost 5 bases and the J gene lost 5 bases, with 13 bases spanning the gap. The CDR3 covers 14 residues. CDR3 protein: CASSETIVDNEQFF. The CDR3 DNA reads TGTGCCAGCTCAGAGACAATAGTAGACAATGAGCAGTTCTTC.

This clone has only one observation. The chain carries TRBV10-3 and TRBJ2-1, with TRBD2 matching over 12 bases. Germline values: CDR1 ENHRY, CDR2 SYGVKD. Trimming cost V 0 bases and J 7 bases; bases outside gene matches: 4. The CDR3 sequence is 16 residues long. The CDR3 nucleotides read TGTGCCATCAGTGAGTCGCTAGCGGGAGGGTCAAATGAGCAGTTCTTC. It codes for CAISESLAGGSNEQFF.

Of note for this clone: Additional DNA sequences in this sample encode the identical CDR3. The chain is built from TRBV19 and TRBJ1-5; 9 nucleotides match TRBD1. The CDR3 runs to 16 residues. V shed 4 bases, J shed 3 bases, and the junction held 7 bases outside the gene matches. The germline CDR1 and CDR2 sequences are LNHDA and SQIVND (reference sequence). The CDR3 nucleotides read TGTGCCAGTAGTACCCCGGACAGGGGAAACAATCAGCCCCAGCATTTT. Amino acids: CASSTPDRGNNQPQHF.

The CDR3 DNA reads TGTGCCATCAGTGACTGGACGGAGCATTCTGGCTATGGCTACACCTTC. This translates into CAISDWTEHSGYGYTF. The chain recombines TRBV10-3 with TRBJ1-2; D uncertain. CDR3 length: 16 amino acids. CDR1 is ENHRY, CDR2 SYGVKD, per germline. The V gene lost 3 bases and the J gene lost 4 bases, with 18 bases spanning the gap.

The V gene is TRBV12-5, the J gene TRBJ2-2; 11 bases agree with TRBD2. The J segment lost 7 bases and the V segment lost 6 bases, leaving 13 bases of the junction unmatched. The germline CDR1 and CDR2 sequences are LGHNT and FRNRAP. The CDR3 runs to 17 residues. The CDR3, as DNA: TGTGCTAGTGGCCCAAGCACTAGCGGGAGTAAAGTCGGGGAGCTGTTTTTT. It is translated as CASGPSTSGSKVGELFF.

The chain is built from TRBV6-5 and TRBJ2-1; 7 positions agree with TRBD2. V lost 10 bases to trimming and J lost 3 bases; unmatched junction nucleotides: 9. There are 14 residues in the CDR3. In germline, CDR1 is MNHEY, CDR2 SVGAGI. The CDR3, as DNA: TGTGCCACCGGGCCGGGGGGATTCTACAATGAGCAGTTCTTC. It specifies CATGPGGFYNEQFF.

The rearrangement joins TRBV29-1 to TRBJ1-2; 11 positions match TRBD1. With 7 bases clipped from V and 4 bases from J, the junction kept 8 bases outside the gene matches. CDR1 SQVTM and CDR2 ANQGSEA come from the germline V gene. This CDR3 region has 14 residues. The CDR3 DNA reads TGCAGCGCAGCCCAGGGACAGGGGGGCTATGGCTACACCTTC. It translates to CSAAQGQGGYGYTF. The entire variable domain, with the rest obtained from reference TRBV29-1 and TRBJ1-2, is as follows: SAVISQKPSRDICQRGTSLTIQCQVDSQVTMMFWYRQQPGQSLTLIATANQGSEATYESGFVIDKFPISRPNLTFSTLTVSNMSPEDSSIYLCSAAQGQGGYGYTFGSGTRLTVV.

Written as DNA, the CDR3 is TGTGCCAGTAGCGCCTTGAGGACAGGGGGCGGATTTAGCACAGATACGCAGTATTTT. Translation: CASSALRTGGGFSTDTQYF. The chain links TRBV19 to TRBJ2-3, with 11 bases lining up with TRBD1. CDR3 length equals 19 residues. Germline assignment: CDR1 LNHDA and CDR2 SQIVND (reference sequence). V shed 6 bases, J shed 0 bases, and the junction held 14 bases outside the gene matches. Supplemented by reference TRBV19 and TRBJ2-3, the full variable domain reads DGGITQSPKYLFRKEGQNVTLSCEQNLNHDAMYWYRQDPGQGLRLIYYSQIVNDFQKGDIAEGYSVSREKKESFPLTVTSAQKNPTAFYLCASSALRTGGGFSTDTQYFGPGTRLTVL.

The table lists this clone with many counts. This chain uses TRBV5-1 with TRBJ1-5; TRBD1 is a possible D gene (6 bases). The V end lost 4 bases, the J end lost 2 bases, and 13 bases lay between the germline ends. CDR1 is SGHRS and CDR2 is YFSETQ in the germline V gene. This CDR3 has 15 residues. This CDR3 is CASSVDSGRNQPQHF. DNA of the CDR3: TGCGCCAGCAGCGTGGACAGTGGGCGCAATCAGCCCCAGCATTTT.

V and J are TRBV11-1 and TRBJ1-1; D perhaps matches TRBD1 (5 bases). The germline V gene encodes CDR1 SGHAT and CDR2 FQDESV (reference sequence). Trimming cost V 2 bases and J 4 bases, with 11 bases left between them. The CDR3 has 14 residues. CDR3 in DNA: TGTGCCAGCAGCTTACGGCGGGGGGTCACTGAAGCTTTCTTT. Amino acid sequence: CASSLRRGVTEAFF. The whole variable domain, filled in from reference TRBV11-1 and TRBJ1-1, reads EAEVAQSPRYKITEKSQAVAFWCDPISGHATLYWYRQILGQGPELLVQFQDESVVDDSQLPKDRFSAERLKGVDSTLKIQPAELGDSAMYLCASSLRRGVTEAFFGQGTRLTVV.

The chain joins TRBV28 to TRBJ1-5; D is uncertain. Trimming stripped 6 bases from V and 1 base from J, with 16 bases between. There are 16 residues in the CDR3. CDR1 is MDHEN and CDR2 is SYDVKM in the germline V gene. The CDR3 sequence: CASRYKTASSNQPQHF. CDR3 bases: TGTGCCAGCAGATACAAGACCGCTTCGAGCAATCAGCCCCAGCATTTT. Filled out from reference TRBV28 and TRBJ1-5, the complete variable domain reads DVKVTQSSRYLVKRTGEKVFLECVQDMDHENMFWYRQDPGLGLRLIYFSYDVKMKEKGDIPEGYSVSREKKERFSLILESASTNQTSMYLCASRYKTASSNQPQHFGDGTRLSIL.

This chain links TRBV2 with TRBJ1-5; tentatively, D is TRBD1 (5 bases). Germline V gene data show CDR1 as SNHLY and CDR2 as FYNNEI. Trimming stripped 6 bases from V and 2 bases from J, with 17 bases between. The length of the CDR3 is 16 residues. DNA of the CDR3: TGTGCCAGCAGCCCCTGGAGGGGTGTCGGCAATCAGCCCCAGCATTTT. Its translation is CASSPWRGVGNQPQHF.

This chain connects TRBV19 to TRBJ2-3, with D unresolved. CDR3 length: 12 amino acids. Trimming stripped 10 bases from V and 5 bases from J, with 13 bases between. Germline CDR1 reads LNHDA; CDR2 reads SQIVND (reference sequence). Here the CDR3 reads CATAAREDTQYF. DNA for the CDR3: TGTGCCACCGCCGCGAGAGAAGATACGCAGTATTTT.

The chain employs TRBV7-2 and TRBJ1-1; no reliable D call. The CDR3 runs 12 residues. Germline loops: CDR1 SGHTA, CDR2 FQGNSA. V was shortened by 1 base and J by 4 bases, with 4 bases between the two germline ends. CDR3: CASSLVTTEAFF. The CDR3 DNA follows: TGTGCCAGCAGCTTAGTTACCACTGAAGCTTTCTTT.